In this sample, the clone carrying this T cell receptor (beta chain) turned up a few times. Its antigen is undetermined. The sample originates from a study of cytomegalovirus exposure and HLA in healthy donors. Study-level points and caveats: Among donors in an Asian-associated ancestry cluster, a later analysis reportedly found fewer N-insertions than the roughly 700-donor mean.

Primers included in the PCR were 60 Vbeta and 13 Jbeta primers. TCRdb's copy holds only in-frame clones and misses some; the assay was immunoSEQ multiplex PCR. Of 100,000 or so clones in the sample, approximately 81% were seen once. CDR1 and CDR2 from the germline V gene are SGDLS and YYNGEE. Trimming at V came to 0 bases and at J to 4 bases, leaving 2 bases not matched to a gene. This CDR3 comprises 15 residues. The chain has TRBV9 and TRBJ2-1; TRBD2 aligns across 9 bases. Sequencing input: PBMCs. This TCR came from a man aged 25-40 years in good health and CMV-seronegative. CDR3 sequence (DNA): TGTGCCAGCAGCGTAGTAGCGGGAGATTACAATGAGCAGTTCTTC. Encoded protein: CASSVVAGDYNEQFF.